The present TCR beta chain was sequenced within a study of T-cell memory formation after mild COVID-19. Study summary: The study found TCR clusters largely donor specific.

5'RACE, which relied on constant-segment primers, yielded TCR alpha and TCR beta cDNA libraries carrying sample barcodes and UMIs. Each CDR3 protein is one row after TCRdb ran MiXCR on the 5' RACE reads. The profile shows 350,000 to 400,000 distinct CDR3 sequences, around 21% of them singletons. The V end was cut by 5 bases, the J end by 2 bases, with 11 bases between. Germline V gene data show CDR1 as MGHDK and CDR2 as SYGVNS. This CDR3 spans 14 amino acids. General study points: Some SARS-CoV-2-responding clones were already detected in memory before infection. Among contracting clones, CD4+ were mainly CM/EM and CD8+ enriched in EMRA.

For this clonotype: The antigen remains unidentified.

The sequenced material came from PBMCs or a T cell subset sorted from them (not recorded which). The sequence was obtained from an adult woman who had mild COVID-19 (a few samples of this study predate the infection). Cell type and time point are not known. The chain joins TRBV25-1 to TRBJ2-3; D unclear. CDR3 amino acids: CASSRSALTDTQYF. The CDR3 region has the DNA TGTGCCAGCAGTAGGTCAGCCCTCACAGATACGCAGTATTTT.